The 8 T cell receptor beta chains in this list originate from one sample, sequenced in a study of blood T cell repertoires in COVID-19 (dated by TCRdb to 2020 to 2021). The method behind the library was the immunoSEQ multiplex PCR assay. TCRdb took over this immuneACCESS table, retaining in-frame rearrangements with V and J assigned. Such tables are incomplete; in checked studies, under half of the missing clones stem from an unresolved V gene, and the remainder is unexplained. The sample records about 220,000 clones, 86% of which are singletons. The ten largest clones add up to about 9.4% of the sample. Sequences were obtained from peripheral blood. All receptors derive from a woman aged 45 to 65 with COVID-19, enrolled during active disease.

The V and J genes are TRBV12-2 and TRBJ2-6; TRBD2, the table's D call, was not compared with the DNA. TRBV12-2 is an annotated pseudogene. This CDR3 spans 15 amino acids. For the CDR3, the DNA is TGTGCAAGTCGCCCTAGCCTTTCTGGGGCCAACGTCCTGACTTTC. It translates to CASRPSLSGANVLTF.

The CDR3 reads CASSFETGVNTEAFF. CDR3 DNA sequence: TGCGCCAGCAGCTTTGAGACAGGGGTGAACACTGAAGCTTTCTTT. This chain joins TRBV5-1 and TRBJ1-1, with 8 bases that match TRBD1. The ends lost 2 bases at V and 0 bases at J; junction bases unmatched: 3. The CDR3 consists of 15 residues. The germline V gene encodes CDR1 SGHRS and CDR2 YFSETQ.

The sample holds one count of this clone. The V call is TRBV19, the J call TRBJ2-3; D gene uncertain. Germline V lookup: CDR1 LNHDA, CDR2 SQIVND (reference sequence). V gave up 5 bases and J gave up 4 bases, with 16 bases separating them. CDR3 length: 15 residues. Here the CDR3 DNA reads TGTGCCAGTAGTGTCTTCCACTCGAGCCCAGATACGCAGTATTTT. As protein: CASSVFHSSPDTQYF.

The count of this clone is one. The chain carries TRBV6-2 or TRBV6-3 and TRBJ1-1; D unclear. Trimming shortened V by 5 bases and J by 6 bases, and 22 bases separated the two germline ends. The CDR3 is made up of 16 amino acids. Per the germline V gene, CDR1 is MNHEY and CDR2 is SVGEGT. In DNA form, the CDR3 reads TGTGCCAGCAGTCGAGGGAAGGCGGTACCCGAACCTGAAGCTTTCTTT. It codes for CASSRGKAVPEPEAFF.

The chain links TRBV30 to TRBJ1-2; unclear D gene. The CDR3 is made up of 14 amino acids. Deletions cut 2 bases from V and 6 bases from J, with 16 bases between. Germline V CDR1 and CDR2: GTSNPN, SVGIG (reference sequence). The CDR3 loop reads CAWSLWGEVDGYTF. CDR3 sequence (DNA): TGTGCCTGGAGTTTGTGGGGAGAGGTTGATGGCTACACCTTC.

This chain links TRBV19 with TRBJ2-2, with a tentative D call TRBD1 (5 bases). The CDR3 extends over 17 amino acids. CDR1 and CDR2 (germline): LNHDA, SQIVND (reference sequence). Trimming took 4 bases from V and 7 from J, leaving 22 bases between them. Written as DNA, the CDR3 is TGTGCCAGTAGTACCACCCCAGGGTACTCAAGGGACGGGGAGCTGTTTTTT. Translation gives CASSTTPGYSRDGELFF. Using reference TRBV19 and TRBJ2-2 for the parts outside the CDR3, the full variable domain is DGGITQSPKYLFRKEGQNVTLSCEQNLNHDAMYWYRQDPGQGLRLIYYSQIVNDFQKGDIAEGYSVSREKKESFPLTVTSAQKNPTAFYLCASSTTPGYSRDGELFFGEGSRLTVL.

This clone was counted a few times. The CDR3 nucleotides read TGTGCCAGTATTCGGACTCACACGAGCAATCAGCCCCAGCATTTT. This gives the protein CASIRTHTSNQPQHF. V is TRBV19 and J is TRBJ1-5; D unclear. The CDR3 runs to 15 residues. In germline, CDR1 is LNHDA, CDR2 SQIVND (reference sequence). Trimming pared 7 bases from V and 1 base from J, leaving 14 bases between.

The chain has TRBV7-2 and TRBJ2-7, with TRBD1 as a possible D gene (5 bases). There are 13 residues in the CDR3. Germline CDR1 reads SGHTA; CDR2 reads FQGNSA. The V end lost 3 bases, the J end lost 7 bases, and 13 bases lay between the germline ends. The CDR3 sequence is CASSLRQPGEQYF. CDR3 DNA sequence: TGTGCCAGCAGCTTGAGACAGCCTGGGGAGCAGTACTTC.